The rows below give T cell receptor beta chains drawn from one sample of a study of T-cell reconstitution after alpha-beta-depleted transplantation in children. TCRdb re-called the PCR reads through MiXCR, storing one row per CDR3 protein. The data hold about 230,000 distinct CDR3 sequences, with around 9.9% observed a single time. The starting material was PBMCs, obtained before TCRalphabeta/CD19-depleted stem cell transplant. The receptors come from a child under two years old with acute myeloid leukemia, due to receive a stem cell transplant. The CDR3 runs from the conserved cysteine through the conserved F or W. A D gene is named only where the DNA matches it firmly. Clone size appears in some rows only: once, few, many, or a class for an expanded clone.

d_gene: -
v_gene: TRBV19
j_gene: TRBJ2-6
abundance: -
CDR3nt: TGTGCCAGTAGAAGTGGCGACTCTGGGGCCAACGTCCTGACTTTC
CDR3aa: CASRSGDSGANVLTF

d_gene: TRBD2
v_gene: TRBV20-1
j_gene: TRBJ2-1
abundance: many
CDR3nt: TGCAGTGTAGGTCGGACTAGCGGAGACAATGAGCAGTTCTTC
CDR3aa: CSVGRTSGDNEQFF

d_gene: -
v_gene: TRBV11-2
j_gene: TRBJ2-7
abundance: many
CDR3nt: TGTGCCAGCAGCTTGGATAGGAGATACGAGCAGTACTTC
CDR3aa: CASSLDRRYEQYF

d_gene: -
v_gene: TRBV11-2
j_gene: TRBJ1-2
abundance: many
CDR3nt: TGTGCCAGCAGCTTAGATCAGCGGGGAATTGGCTACACCTTC
CDR3aa: CASSLDQRGIGYTF

d_gene: -
v_gene: TRBV6-4
j_gene: TRBJ1-2
abundance: many
CDR3nt: TGTGCCAGCAGTGACCCCCCCCGAGATGGCTACACCTTC
CDR3aa: CASSDPPRDGYTF

d_gene: -
v_gene: TRBV20-1
j_gene: TRBJ2-3
abundance: many
CDR3nt: TGCAGTGCTACTAATACGCAGATGTCCACAGATACGCAGTATTTT
CDR3aa: CSATNTQMSTDTQYF

d_gene: TRBD1
v_gene: TRBV12-3/TRBV12-4
j_gene: TRBJ1-6
abundance: few
CDR3nt: TGTGCCAGCAGCCCTAGGACAGGTCTGACGACTAATTCACCCCTCCACTTT
CDR3aa: CASSPRTGLTTNSPLHF

d_gene: -
v_gene: TRBV7-8
j_gene: TRBJ1-6
abundance: many
CDR3nt: TGTGCCAGCAGCCCCCGATGGGGCGGGTATAATTCACCCCTCCACTTT
CDR3aa: CASSPRWGGYNSPLHF

d_gene: TRBD2
v_gene: TRBV20-1
j_gene: TRBJ2-3
abundance: many
CDR3nt: TGCAGTGCTCCTCTTACGGGACTAGAGGTTTCAGATACGCAGTATTTT
CDR3aa: CSAPLTGLEVSDTQYF

d_gene: -
v_gene: TRBV10-3
j_gene: TRBJ2-3
abundance: once
CDR3nt: TGTGCCATCAGTGAGTCTCCTTGGGGGCAGTGGAGCACAGATACGCACTATTTT
CDR3aa: CAISESPWGQWSTDTHYF

d_gene: -
v_gene: TRBV6-2/TRBV6-3
j_gene: TRBJ1-5
abundance: many
CDR3nt: TGTGCCAGCAGCAAATGGCGGAGCAATCAGCCCCAGCATTTT
CDR3aa: CASSKWRSNQPQHF

d_gene: TRBD1
v_gene: TRBV18
j_gene: TRBJ2-3
abundance: few
CDR3nt: TGTGCCAGCTCAGACCCGGACAGGGGTGCAGATACGCAGTATTTT
CDR3aa: CASSDPDRGADTQYF

d_gene: -
v_gene: TRBV6-1
j_gene: TRBJ2-1
abundance: many
CDR3nt: TGTGCCAGCAGCCTTGACATTTACAGCTCCTACAATGAGCAGTTCTTC
CDR3aa: CASSLDIYSSYNEQFF

d_gene: TRBD1
v_gene: TRBV5-6
j_gene: TRBJ1-6
abundance: many
CDR3nt: TGTGCCAGCAGCCGCCGACAGGGGGTTAATTCACCCCTCCACTTT
CDR3aa: CASSRRQGVNSPLHF

d_gene: TRBD2
v_gene: TRBV24-1
j_gene: TRBJ2-3
abundance: many
CDR3nt: TGTGCCACCAGTGATTTTAGTCTAGCGGGAGATACGCAGTATTTT
CDR3aa: CATSDFSLAGDTQYF

d_gene: -
v_gene: TRBV7-2
j_gene: TRBJ2-1
abundance: many
CDR3nt: TGTGCCAGCAGCCCTAGGAGGGGGCTAGCCGGCAATGAGCAGTTCTTC
CDR3aa: CASSPRRGLAGNEQFF

d_gene: -
v_gene: TRBV30
j_gene: TRBJ2-3
abundance: -
CDR3nt: TGTGCCTGGAGTGGAGCGGGCACAGATACGCAGTATTTT
CDR3aa: CAWSGAGTDTQYF

d_gene: -
v_gene: TRBV5-1
j_gene: TRBJ2-1
abundance: few
CDR3nt: TGCGCCAGCAACTTGCAGGACGTGCGGGATGAGCAGTTCTTC
CDR3aa: CASNLQDVRDEQFF

d_gene: TRBD2
v_gene: TRBV5-1
j_gene: TRBJ2-2
abundance: many
CDR3nt: TGCGCCAGCAGCCGAGGACTAGCGGGAAACACCGGGGAGCTGTTTTTT
CDR3aa: CASSRGLAGNTGELFF

d_gene: TRBD2
v_gene: TRBV4-3
j_gene: TRBJ2-3
abundance: many
CDR3nt: TGCGCCAGCAGCCGCGGACTAGCGGGGCCAACAGATACGCAGTATTTT
CDR3aa: CASSRGLAGPTDTQYF

d_gene: -
v_gene: TRBV20-1
j_gene: TRBJ2-2
abundance: many
CDR3nt: TGCAGTGCTTCAGAAAGGCAGGGATTATTGAAACCCGGGGAGCTGTTTTTT
CDR3aa: CSASERQGLLKPGELFF

d_gene: -
v_gene: TRBV7-3
j_gene: TRBJ1-1
abundance: -
CDR3nt: TGTGCCAGCAGCTTAAGTTCGAAGATGAACACTGAAGCTTTCTTT
CDR3aa: CASSLSSKMNTEAFF

d_gene: -
v_gene: TRBV20-1
j_gene: TRBJ2-3
abundance: many
CDR3nt: TGCAGTGCTATTACGGGGGGCCTAGGGGCAGATACGCAGTATTTT
CDR3aa: CSAITGGLGADTQYF

d_gene: TRBD1
v_gene: TRBV28
j_gene: TRBJ1-2
abundance: many
CDR3nt: TGTGCCACCCCTCGTACAGGGGGTTATGGCTACACCTTC
CDR3aa: CATPRTGGYGYTF

d_gene: -
v_gene: TRBV12-3/TRBV12-4
j_gene: TRBJ1-1
abundance: many
CDR3nt: TGTGCCAGCAGTTTTGTAAAGGAAGCTTTCTTT
CDR3aa: CASSFVKEAFF

d_gene: TRBD2
v_gene: TRBV10-3
j_gene: TRBJ2-6
abundance: once
CDR3nt: TGTGCCATCAGTGCCCGCTGGGGGGGATACTCTGGGGCCAACGTCCTGACTTTC
CDR3aa: CAISARWGGYSGANVLTF

d_gene: -
v_gene: TRBV14
j_gene: TRBJ2-7
abundance: few
CDR3nt: TGTGCCAGCAGCCAAGGGTACATTGGACGGCCCCTATACGAGCAGTACTTC
CDR3aa: CASSQGYIGRPLYEQYF

d_gene: -
v_gene: TRBV2
j_gene: TRBJ2-6
abundance: many
CDR3nt: TGTGCCAGCAGTGAGGCAGGGAGCTGGGCCAACGTCCTGACTTTC
CDR3aa: CASSEAGSWANVLTF

d_gene: TRBD2
v_gene: TRBV4-2
j_gene: TRBJ2-2
abundance: many
CDR3nt: TGTGCCAGCAGCCAAGTACCAGGAGCGGGAGGGAAGACCGGGGAGCTGTTTTTT
CDR3aa: CASSQVPGAGGKTGELFF

d_gene: -
v_gene: TRBV12-3/TRBV12-4
j_gene: TRBJ2-1
abundance: many
CDR3nt: TGTGCCAGCAGTTTTGTGCTCTACAATGAGCAGTTCTTC
CDR3aa: CASSFVLYNEQFF

d_gene: -
v_gene: TRBV18
j_gene: TRBJ1-6
abundance: many
CDR3nt: TGTGCCAGCTCACCAGGGCAGACAGATGGTTCACCCCTCCACTTT
CDR3aa: CASSPGQTDGSPLHF

d_gene: -
v_gene: TRBV4-1
j_gene: TRBJ2-5
abundance: -
CDR3nt: TGCGCCAGCAGCCAAGAGGGCCACACACAAGAGACCCAGTACTTC
CDR3aa: CASSQEGHTQETQYF

d_gene: -
v_gene: TRBV7-2
j_gene: TRBJ2-1
abundance: many
CDR3nt: TGTGCCAGCAGCTTAATGCTCAATGAGCAGTTCTTC
CDR3aa: CASSLMLNEQFF

d_gene: TRBD2
v_gene: TRBV3-1
j_gene: TRBJ2-1
abundance: medium-sized
CDR3nt: TGTGCCAGCAGCCAAGTGGGACTAGCGGGCCGCTACAATGAGCAGTTCTTC
CDR3aa: CASSQVGLAGRYNEQFF

d_gene: -
v_gene: TRBV12-3/TRBV12-4
j_gene: TRBJ2-7
abundance: many
CDR3nt: TGTGCCAGCAGTCCGAAGACCACGACTAACGAGCAGTACTTC
CDR3aa: CASSPKTTTNEQYF

d_gene: -
v_gene: TRBV7-9
j_gene: TRBJ2-1
abundance: many
CDR3nt: TGTGCCAGCAGCTTAGTGAGGGGTACACCCTACAATGAGCAGTTCTTC
CDR3aa: CASSLVRGTPYNEQFF

d_gene: -
v_gene: TRBV30
j_gene: TRBJ2-4
abundance: once
CDR3nt: TGTGCCTGGACCCTAGGCTCGCGAGGGGACATTCAGTACTTC
CDR3aa: CAWTLGSRGDIQYF

d_gene: -
v_gene: TRBV18
j_gene: TRBJ1-3
abundance: -
CDR3nt: TGTGCCAGCTCACCAACTACAGATGCTGGAAACACCATATATTTT
CDR3aa: CASSPTTDAGNTIYF

d_gene: -
v_gene: TRBV29-1
j_gene: TRBJ2-7
abundance: many
CDR3nt: TGCAGCGTGGGTGATCTAAGCCCCTACGAGCAGTACTTC
CDR3aa: CSVGDLSPYEQYF

d_gene: TRBD2
v_gene: TRBV29-1
j_gene: TRBJ2-1
abundance: many
CDR3nt: TGCACCACGACGGGGGGTCGGTGGAATGAGCAGTTCTTC
CDR3aa: CTTTGGRWNEQFF

d_gene: -
v_gene: TRBV7-8
j_gene: TRBJ1-1
abundance: many
CDR3nt: TGTGCCAGCAGCGACCCTCGACCGATGAACACTGAAGCTTTCTTT
CDR3aa: CASSDPRPMNTEAFF

d_gene: -
v_gene: TRBV1
j_gene: TRBJ2-5
abundance: -
CDR3nt: TGCACCAGCAGCCAAGAGAGGCTAGCTAGGGAGACCCAGTACTTC
CDR3aa: CTSSQERLARETQYF

d_gene: TRBD1
v_gene: TRBV28
j_gene: TRBJ2-7
abundance: few
CDR3nt: TGTGCCTCCAACAGGGGGACCTACGAGCAGTACTTC
CDR3aa: CASNRGTYEQYF

d_gene: TRBD2
v_gene: TRBV29-1
j_gene: TRBJ2-3
abundance: -
CDR3nt: TGCAGCGAACTAGCGGGGGGGCGGTCAGATACGCAGTATTTT
CDR3aa: CSELAGGRSDTQYF

d_gene: -
v_gene: TRBV5-6
j_gene: TRBJ2-7
abundance: many
CDR3nt: TGTGCCAGCAGCTTGGAGGTTCGCTCCTACGAGCAGTACTTC
CDR3aa: CASSLEVRSYEQYF

d_gene: TRBD1
v_gene: TRBV5-1
j_gene: TRBJ2-7
abundance: many
CDR3nt: TGCGCCAGCAGCCCCAGGCCGGGACAGGGTTACGAGCAGTACTTC
CDR3aa: CASSPRPGQGYEQYF

d_gene: TRBD2
v_gene: TRBV20-1
j_gene: TRBJ2-1
abundance: many
CDR3nt: TGCAGTGCTAGCGATAGCGGGAGGTTCTACAATGAGCAGTTCTTC
CDR3aa: CSASDSGRFYNEQFF